Here is one TCR beta chain with its context. The source of the sample is a study of blood T cell repertoires in COVID-19. Study background: The United States, Italy and Spain provided the acute and convalescent COVID-19 samples.

The protocol was immunoSEQ multiplex PCR, while the TCRdb copy is restricted to in-frame clones and leaves out a portion. This table holds 300,000 to 400,000 clones, about 87% found once. Trimming cost V 2 bases and J 8 bases, with 15 bases left between them. Germline V gene data show CDR1 as LGHNA and CDR2 as YSLEER. This CDR3 is built from 15 residues. Enrolled during active infection, Seattle patients were then followed longitudinally. This sequence joins TRBV4-3 and TRBJ1-4; D not certain. The clonotype comes from a woman aged 45-60 years with COVID-19, enrolled during active disease. The sample was peripheral blood. The DNA of the CDR3 is TGCGCCAGCAGCCAATCGGGCCGGCCGGGGGAAAAACTGTTTTTT. As protein: CASSQSGRPGEKLFF.